The table lists the clone carrying this TCR beta chain with a few counts. Unique molecular identifiers were affixed to single, distinct cDNA molecules. One entry per CDR3 protein results from TCRdb running MiXCR on the 5' RACE reads. Among tens of thousands of distinct CDR3 sequences listed, over 9.5% were seen once. This specimen belongs to a study of early T cells in non-severe SARS-CoV-2 infection. Study-level background: Bulk RNA from unsorted whole blood was sequenced; chains were unpaired.

Per germline, CDR1 SGHDN and CDR2 FVKESK. This CDR3 spans 16 amino acids. V lost 0 bases to trimming and J lost 8 bases; unmatched junction nucleotides: 6. The source is an adult who was a healthcare worker with PCR-confirmed SARS-CoV-2 infection or an uninfected control (not recorded which). Sequences were derived from whole blood, sampled at baseline. The chain employs TRBV14 and TRBJ1-4, with 10 nucleotides matching TRBD1. The CDR3 region is CASSQDWGTGVEKLFF. CDR3 nucleotides: TGTGCCAGCAGCCAAGATTGGGGGACAGGGGTCGAAAAACTGTTTTTT.